In its sample, the clone carrying this TCR beta chain was seen a few times. Germline and junction disagree at one end, which may indicate a read error. TCRdb re-analysed the 5' RACE reads in MiXCR, keeping a single row per CDR3 protein. The sample holds nearly 200,000 distinct CDR3 sequences, 15% to 20% seen once. The CDR3 contains 13 residues. Per the germline V gene, CDR1 is SSHAT and CDR2 is FNYEAQ (reference sequence). The sample belongs to a study of identical twins. These data were also reused for a study on T cells expressing NK-cell markers. That investigation notes: Whether expanded NKG2C-expressing T cell clones recognize HCMV is unknown.

The chain links TRBV7-7 to TRBJ2-5; D perhaps matches TRBD2 (7 bases). Sequenced: CD8+ T cells sorted from blood. The TCR originated in a woman younger than 30 in good health. CDR3 in DNA: TGTGCTAGCAGCCCTGAGGGGGGGGAGACCCAGTACTTC. This sequence encodes CASSPEGGETQYF.